Given below is one TCR beta chain in context. CDR3 length equals 13 residues. Germline CDR1 MDHEN, CDR2 SYDVKM. V dropped 6 bases and J dropped 7; count of bases not matched to a gene: 5. This entry comes from a study of blood T cells in healthy people across ages. A second PCR, run for roughly 7 to 11 cycles, used a sample-barcoded 5' primer plus a J-beta primer mix. MiXCR, run by TCRdb on the 5' RACE reads, gives a single entry per CDR3 protein. Of around 940,000 distinct CDR3 sequences listed, roughly 50% are singletons. The receptor comes from a woman in her sixties in good health. This chain links TRBV28 with TRBJ2-7, with 11 bases fitting TRBD1. What was sequenced was blood. CDR3 residues: CASRGTGGREQYF. The CDR3 region has the DNA TGTGCCAGCAGAGGGACAGGGGGTCGGGAGCAGTACTTC.